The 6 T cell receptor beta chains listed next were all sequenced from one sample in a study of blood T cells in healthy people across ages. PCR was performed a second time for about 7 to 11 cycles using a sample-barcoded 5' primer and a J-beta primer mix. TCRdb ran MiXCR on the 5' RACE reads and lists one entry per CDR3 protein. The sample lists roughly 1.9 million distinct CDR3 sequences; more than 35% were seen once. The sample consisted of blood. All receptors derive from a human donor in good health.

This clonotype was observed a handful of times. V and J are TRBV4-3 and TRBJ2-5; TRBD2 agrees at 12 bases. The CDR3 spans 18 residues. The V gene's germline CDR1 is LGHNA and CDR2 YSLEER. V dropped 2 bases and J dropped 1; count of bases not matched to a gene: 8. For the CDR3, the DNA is TGCGCCAGCAGCCAACAACCTAGGACTAGCGGGACCCAAGAGACCCAGTACTTC. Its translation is CASSQQPRTSGTQETQYF.

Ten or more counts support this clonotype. CDR3 residues: CASSLGRDYGYTF. As DNA, the CDR3 is TGTGCCAGCTCCTTAGGGAGAGACTATGGCTACACCTTC. The chain recombines TRBV12-3 or TRBV12-4 with TRBJ1-2; no firm D call. This CDR3 is built from 13 residues. Trimming removed 8 bases at V and 3 bases at J, with 13 bases between.

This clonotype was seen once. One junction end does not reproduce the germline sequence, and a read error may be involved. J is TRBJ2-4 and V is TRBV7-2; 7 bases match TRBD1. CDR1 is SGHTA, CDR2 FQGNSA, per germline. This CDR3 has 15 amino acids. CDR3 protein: CVSSLTYGTVDIQYF. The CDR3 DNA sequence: TGTGTCAGCAGCCTTACCTACGGGACAGTGGACATTCAGTACTTC.

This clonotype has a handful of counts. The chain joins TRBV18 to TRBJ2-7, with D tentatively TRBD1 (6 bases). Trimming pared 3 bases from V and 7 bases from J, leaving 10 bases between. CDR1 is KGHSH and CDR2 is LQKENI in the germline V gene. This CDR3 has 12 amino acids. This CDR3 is CASSPLGQEQYF. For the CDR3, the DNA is TGTGCCAGCTCACCCCTCGGACAGGAGCAGTACTTC.

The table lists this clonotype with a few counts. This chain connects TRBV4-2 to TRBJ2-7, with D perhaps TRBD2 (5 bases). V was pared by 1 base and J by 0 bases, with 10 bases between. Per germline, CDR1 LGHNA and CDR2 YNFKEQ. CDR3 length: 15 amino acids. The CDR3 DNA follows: TGTGCCAGCAGCCAAGGAGGGCCAGGCTCCTACGAGCAGTACTTC. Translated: CASSQGGPGSYEQYF.

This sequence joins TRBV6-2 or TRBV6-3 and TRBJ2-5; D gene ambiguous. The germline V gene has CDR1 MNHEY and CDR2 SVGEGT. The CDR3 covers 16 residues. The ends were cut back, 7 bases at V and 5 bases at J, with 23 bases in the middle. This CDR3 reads CASTRDVGYLWETQYF. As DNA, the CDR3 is TGTGCCAGCACCCGCGACGTAGGTTATCTCTGGGAGACCCAGTACTTC.